Sequencing of this T cell receptor beta chain was carried out in a study of blood T cell repertoires in COVID-19. For the study at large: Acute and convalescent COVID-19 specimens originated in the United States, Italy and Spain.

Authors' methods: The authors estimated nucleated cell counts from reference gene primer amplification. Repertoires were generated with immunoSEQ multiplex PCR, while TCRdb's copy carries only in-frame clones and drops some. V and J calls and clone size are given by that table; D and trimming were obtained from the DNA. The sample includes fewer than 300,000 clones, around 79% of them seen just once. The source material was peripheral blood. This receptor was identified in a woman of 80 years or more with acute or convalescent COVID-19.

CDR3 coding DNA: TGTGCCAGCAGCTCTAGCGGGAGGGACGAGCAGTACTTC. Amino acids: CASSSSGRDEQYF. The J gene is TRBJ2-7, the V gene TRBV6-6; 12 nucleotides agree with TRBD2. Germline CDR1 is MNHNY and CDR2 is SVGAGI (reference sequence). The CDR3 sequence is 13 residues long. J gave up 5 bases and V 6 bases, and 2 bases lay outside the gene matches.